The 25 T cell receptor beta chains below come from one sample, sequenced in a study of CD4 T cells in relation to SARS-CoV-2 and coronaviruses. TCRdb's table, derived via immunoSEQ multiplex PCR, lists solely in-frame clones and lacks some. This table holds roughly 18,000 clones, 79% found once. The unexposed donors gave CD4+ T cells in about 2011-2018, prior to COVID-19. Isolation of CD4+ T cells took place after roughly nine days in culture. Antigens of these TCRs are unknown. Sequences were obtained from CD4+ T cells from PBMCs, cultured in vitro. These receptors all come from a human donor in good health.

In its sample, this clone ranks as medium-sized (0.01 to 0.1%). The chain employs TRBV7-9 and TRBJ1-2; the D is unclear. Trimming stripped 1 base from V and 6 bases from J, with 6 bases between. CDR3 length: 12 residues. Germline V gene lookup returns CDR1 SEHNR and CDR2 FQNEAQ (reference sequence). The CDR3 loop reads CASSLGGNGYTF. The DNA of the CDR3 is TGTGCCAGCAGCTTAGGAGGGAATGGCTACACCTTC.

This clone is a singleton in its sample. The chain recombines TRBV6-4 with TRBJ1-6; 9 positions match TRBD1. Germline CDR1 and CDR2: MRHNA and SNTAGT. Trimming took 10 bases from V and 13 from J; bases not matched to a gene: 5. The CDR3 extends over 11 amino acids. The CDR3 DNA reads TGTGCCAACCGGGACAGGGCGCCCCTCCACTTT. Translation gives CANRDRAPLHF.

The J gene is TRBJ2-7, the V gene TRBV2, with 12 bases fitting TRBD2. V was pared by 5 bases and J by 6 bases, with 8 bases of the junction left unmatched. The CDR3 is 15 amino acids. From germline, CDR1 is SNHLY and CDR2 FYNNEI. The CDR3 spells CASSNRLAGESEQYF. CDR3 DNA: TGTGCCAGCAGTAATCGACTAGCGGGAGAAAGCGAGCAGTACTTC.

V gene TRBV30 combines with J gene TRBJ1-2; a weak D match, TRBD1 (6 bases). CDR1 and CDR2 from the germline V gene are GTSNPN and SVGIG (reference sequence). The V and J ends lost 4 bases and 2 bases respectively, with 11 bases between them. The CDR3 loop spans 13 amino acids. The CDR3 protein is CAWTRDTNYGYTF. CDR3 DNA: TGTGCCTGGACCCGGGACACCAACTATGGCTACACCTTC.

This clone has just a few counts. The CDR3 is CASSLPHSPLHF. The DNA of the CDR3 is TGTGCCAGCAGTTTACCCCATTCACCCCTCCACTTT. J is TRBJ1-6 and V is TRBV12-3 or TRBV12-4; D is undetermined. Trimming pared 2 bases from V and 8 bases from J, leaving 4 bases between. The CDR3 extends over 12 amino acids.

The J gene is TRBJ2-7, the V gene TRBV6-5; 8 bases agree with TRBD2. The CDR3 contains 16 residues. V shed 0 bases and J 4 bases; nucleotides not matched to a gene: 8. The V gene's germline CDR1 is MNHEY and CDR2 SVGAGI. The CDR3 nucleotides read TGTGCCAGCAGTTACTCCCGGGGGGGAGCCCAATACGAGCAGTACTTC. It translates to CASSYSRGGAQYEQYF.

This clone was counted only a few times. This chain links TRBV5-4 with TRBJ2-7; 13 bases are shared with TRBD2. V lost 5 bases to trimming and J lost 7 bases; unmatched junction nucleotides: 9. CDR1 is SGHNT and CDR2 is YYREEE in the germline V gene (reference sequence). The CDR3 spans 15 residues. CDR3 coding DNA: TGTGCCAGCAGTCAGATAGGACTAGCGGGAGTTGAGCAGTACTTC. Encoded protein: CASSQIGLAGVEQYF.

In DNA form, the CDR3 reads TGTGCCAGCAGTTACTCGCAGGGGGCACAGGTTAGCAATCAGCCCCAGCATTTT. It codes for CASSYSQGAQVSNQPQHF. The chain couples TRBV6-2 or TRBV6-3 to TRBJ1-5; 8 bases match TRBD1. Unmatched junction bases numbered 7, after V lost 0 bases and J lost 0 bases. The CDR3 extends over 18 amino acids. Per germline, CDR1 MNHEY and CDR2 SVGEGT.

V gene TRBV11-2 combines with J gene TRBJ1-5, with D unclear. The CDR3 runs to 14 residues. Germline values: CDR1 SGHAT, CDR2 FQNNGV. Trimming left V 3 bases short and J 6 bases short, with 12 bases between. In DNA form, the CDR3 reads TGTGCCAGCAGCTTTGGGCCCGACGGTCAGCCCCAGCATTTT. This translates into CASSFGPDGQPQHF.

This CDR3 is CASGRDRGITGELFF. DNA of the CDR3: TGTGCCAGCGGCCGGGACAGGGGGATCACCGGGGAGCTGTTTTTT. The chain uses TRBV25-1 and TRBJ2-2; 11 bases map to TRBD1. V gave up 8 bases and J gave up 4 bases; unmatched junction bases: 6. CDR1 and CDR2 from the germline V gene are MGHDK and SYGVNS. This CDR3 has 15 residues.

CDR3 bases: TGTGCCAGTAGTTCTGTTCATGGCACAGATACGCAGTATTTT. This codes for CASSSVHGTDTQYF. The V gene is TRBV19, the J gene TRBJ2-3; D gene ambiguous. The V and J ends lost 5 bases and 1 base respectively, with 10 bases between them. This CDR3 is 14 amino acids long. Germline assignment: CDR1 LNHDA and CDR2 SQIVND (reference sequence). Full variable domain (outside the CDR3, taken from reference TRBV19 and TRBJ2-3): DGGITQSPKYLFRKEGQNVTLSCEQNLNHDAMYWYRQDPGQGLRLIYYSQIVNDFQKGDIAEGYSVSREKKESFPLTVTSAQKNPTAFYLCASSSVHGTDTQYFGPGTRLTVL.

V gene TRBV7-2 combines with J gene TRBJ2-2; no reliable D call. Germline loops: CDR1 SGHTA, CDR2 FQGNSA. The V and J ends lost 1 base and 1 base respectively, with 4 bases between them. This CDR3 comprises 14 residues. The CDR3 protein is CASSLVRNTGELFF. In nucleotides, the CDR3 is TGTGCCAGCAGCTTAGTGCGGAACACCGGGGAGCTGTTTTTT.

The V and J genes are TRBV27 and TRBJ1-1; no definite D call. CDR3 length: 15 residues. V lost 4 bases and J lost 0, with 12 bases in between. CDR1 MNHEY and CDR2 SMNVEV come from the germline V gene (reference sequence). CDR3 coding DNA: TGTGCCAGCAGTTCCAAAGTCCAAATGAACACTGAAGCTTTCTTT. As protein: CASSSKVQMNTEAFF.

The sample holds one count of this clone. The J gene is TRBJ2-7, the V gene TRBV15; D might be TRBD2 (5 bases). The CDR3 is 14 residues long. Germline CDR1 LNHNV, CDR2 YYDKDF (reference sequence). Trimming left V 3 bases short and J 6 bases short, with 15 bases between. CDR3 protein: CATSRGGGEIEQYF. The CDR3 nucleotides are TGTGCCACCAGCAGGGGCGGTGGGGAGATCGAGCAGTACTTC.

The chain links TRBV19 to TRBJ2-5; D is perhaps TRBD1 (6 bases). The V gene's germline CDR1 is LNHDA and CDR2 SQIVND (reference sequence). This CDR3 is 14 amino acids long. Deletions cut 1 base from V and 5 bases from J, with 11 bases between. As DNA, the CDR3 is TGTGCCAGTAGTATAGCAGGGGCACGGGAGACCCAGTACTTC. It translates to CASSIAGARETQYF.

A note on this clone: Distinct nucleotide sequences in the sample also encode this CDR3. The chain is built from TRBV6-2 or TRBV6-3 and TRBJ1-1, with D perhaps matching TRBD1 (5 bases). The CDR3 covers 13 residues. Germline V CDR1 and CDR2: MNHEY, SVGEGT. V was trimmed by 3 bases and J by 11 bases, leaving 16 bases between them. CDR3 residues: CASSYPRGSAAFF. The CDR3 DNA reads as TGTGCCAGCAGTTATCCCCGGGGCAGTGCGGCTTTCTTT.

The rearrangement joins TRBV6-5 to TRBJ1-5; tentatively, D is TRBD1 (6 bases). The germline V gene has CDR1 MNHEY and CDR2 SVGAGI. Trimming took off 0 bases at V and 3 bases at J, with 9 bases between the two ends. The CDR3 has 15 residues. Written as DNA, the CDR3 is TGTGCCAGCAGTTACTCTCGGGACAACAATCAGCCCCAGCATTTT. It encodes CASSYSRDNNQPQHF.

This clone is labeled as medium-sized. The chain combines TRBV9 with TRBJ1-2; D is perhaps TRBD1 (6 bases). V was trimmed by 0 bases and J by 3 bases, leaving 12 bases between them. This CDR3 region has 15 residues. Germline-derived CDR1 and CDR2 are SGDLS and YYNGEE. CDR3 region: CASSVVGGSDYGYTF. The DNA for the CDR3 is TGTGCCAGCAGCGTAGTCGGGGGCTCGGACTATGGCTACACCTTC. Drawing the rest from reference TRBV9 and TRBJ1-2, the complete variable domain is DSGVTQTPKHLITATGQRVTLRCSPRSGDLSVYWYQQSLDQGLQFLIQYYNGEERAKGNILERFSAQQFPDLHSELNLSSLELGDSALYFCASSVVGGSDYGYTFGSGTRLTVV.

The chain couples TRBV7-9 to TRBJ2-7; D may be TRBD1 (5 bases). The CDR3 is 12 residues long. The germline V gene encodes CDR1 SEHNR and CDR2 FQNEAQ (reference sequence). The ends were cut back, 2 bases at V and 4 bases at J, with 6 bases in the middle. In DNA, the CDR3 is TGTGCCAGCAGCTTACAGGGATACGAGCAGTACTTC. Translating gives CASSLQGYEQYF.

The chain has TRBV5-6 and TRBJ1-4; D call uncertain. The CDR3 covers 12 residues. Trimming took 5 bases from V and 4 from J, leaving 6 bases between them. Germline assignment: CDR1 SGHDT and CDR2 YYEEEE. The CDR3 loop reads CASRGHNEKLFF. Written as DNA, the CDR3 is TGTGCCAGCAGGGGCCATAATGAAAAACTGTTTTTT.

The chain recombines TRBV6-2 or TRBV6-3 with TRBJ2-7, with 10 bases aligning to TRBD1. CDR1 is MNHEY, CDR2 SVGEGT, per germline. Trimming took 6 bases from V and 4 from J; bases not matched to a gene: 6. The CDR3 covers 14 residues. The CDR3 region is CASSPGQGVYEQYF. The CDR3 DNA is TGTGCCAGCAGCCCCGGACAGGGGGTGTACGAGCAGTACTTC.

The chain joins TRBV5-6 to TRBJ2-2, with 7 bases aligning to TRBD1. J gave up 5 bases and V 3 bases, and 10 bases lay outside the gene matches. The CDR3 is 16 amino acids. The germline V gene has CDR1 SGHDT and CDR2 YYEEEE. Written as DNA, the CDR3 is TGTGCCAGCAGCTCACAGGGGTCGATCTTGACCGGGGAGCTGTTTTTT. Translated: CASSSQGSILTGELFF.

The chain recombines TRBV4-2 with TRBJ1-4; 10 nucleotides align to TRBD1. V shed 4 bases, J shed 8 bases, and the junction held 10 bases outside the gene matches. Germline V gives CDR1 LGHNA, CDR2 YNFKEQ. The CDR3 sequence is 16 residues long. CDR3 sequence reads: CASSPPRTGGGEKLFF. The CDR3 DNA is TGTGCCAGCAGCCCGCCCCGGACAGGGGGTGGGGAAAAACTGTTTTTT.

This sequence joins TRBV4-1 and TRBJ2-5, with D possibly being TRBD1 (5 bases). V lost 3 bases and J 5 bases, leaving 28 bases between the germline ends. Germline CDR1 is MGHRA and CDR2 is YSYEKL. The CDR3 is made up of 19 amino acids. As DNA, the CDR3 is TGCGCCAGCAGCCACCCCAAGGGGTTGGGTTACACCGATTTTGAGACCCAGTACTTC. It yields the protein CASSHPKGLGYTDFETQYF.

Only a few counts were recorded for this clone. The gene calls are TRBV2 and TRBJ1-2, with 8 bases that match TRBD1. V lost 5 bases to trimming and J lost 4 bases; unmatched junction nucleotides: 6. The CDR3 spans 14 residues. Germline CDR1 SNHLY, CDR2 FYNNEI. CDR3 sequence: CASSLAGGSYGYTF. CDR3 bases: TGTGCCAGCAGTCTGGCAGGGGGCAGCTATGGCTACACCTTC.